One and the same sample provided the 21 T cell receptor beta chains below, sequenced in a study of T cell repertoires in cytomegalovirus infection. TCRdb re-analysed the reads in MiXCR, keeping a single row per CDR3 protein. The sample has 650,000 to 850,000 distinct CDR3 sequences; almost 30% are singletons. Antigens for these TCRs are unknown. The sequencing here drew on cultured CD8+ T cells from PBMCs, taken from culture after CMV antigen stimulation. These receptors all come from a human donor in good health (CMV status not recorded). Some clones in this sample may be carry-over from other donors' samples.

The chain couples TRBV5-6 to TRBJ2-1, with 10 bases aligning to TRBD2. The CDR3 is 15 amino acids. Germline V gene lookup returns CDR1 SGHDT and CDR2 YYEEEE. Trimming took 3 bases from V and 8 from J; bases not matched to a gene: 8. The CDR3 spells CASSSLAGDFYEQFF. The CDR3 region has the DNA TGTGCCAGCAGCTCCCTAGCGGGAGATTTCTATGAGCAGTTCTTC.

This clonotype has ten or more counts. This chain joins TRBV7-2 and TRBJ2-3; TRBD1 might be the D (6 bases). This CDR3 contains 14 residues. CDR1 and CDR2 from the germline V gene are SGHTA and FQGNSA. The V end lost 5 bases, the J end lost 2 bases, and 11 bases lay between the germline ends. CDR3 amino acids: CASSLQGPTDTQYF. The CDR3 nucleotides are TGTGCCAGCAGCCTACAGGGACCCACAGATACGCAGTATTTT.

The chain couples TRBV27 to TRBJ1-6; a weak D match, TRBD1 (6 bases). Germline CDR1 MNHEY, CDR2 SMNVEV (reference sequence). V shed 10 bases and J shed 7 bases, with 14 bases lying between them. This CDR3 has 13 residues. CDR3 sequence reads: CATQDSRNSPLHF. CDR3 sequence (DNA): TGTGCCACTCAGGACAGTCGGAATTCACCCCTCCACTTT.

The genes are TRBV6-8 and TRBJ1-5; the D gene is possibly TRBD1 (5 bases). Germline-derived CDR1 and CDR2 are MNHGY and SAAAGT. The V gene lost 6 bases and the J gene lost 7 bases, with 16 bases spanning the gap. The CDR3 contains 14 residues. DNA for the CDR3: TGTGCCAGCAGGAGGGTGGGGGATTTGCAGCCCCAGCATTTT. Residues: CASRRVGDLQPQHF.

Written as DNA, the CDR3 is TGTGCCAGCAGGGTTCGGGACAGGGTTTCCGATGAAAAACTGTTTTTT. This translates into CASRVRDRVSDEKLFF. This rearrangement joins TRBV6-1 to TRBJ1-4; 9 bases map to TRBD1. The CDR3 covers 16 residues. The germline CDR1 and CDR2 sequences are MNHNS and SASEGT. V shed 6 bases, J shed 6 bases, and the junction held 11 bases outside the gene matches.

This clonotype appeared once. The chain joins TRBV29-1 to TRBJ2-1; D gene ambiguous. This CDR3 has 11 residues. V lost 2 bases and J 9 bases, leaving 8 bases between the germline ends. Germline V gene sequence: CDR1 SQVTM, CDR2 ANQGSEA. The CDR3 nucleotides are TGCAGCGTTGAATTACAGTTTGAGCAGTTCTTC. As protein: CSVELQFEQFF.

This chain joins TRBV11-2 and TRBJ1-3, with TRBD1 matching over 9 bases. Germline-derived CDR1 and CDR2 are SGHAT and FQNNGV. The junction had 12 bases not matched to a gene; V was cut back by 3 bases and J by 3 bases. The CDR3 has 18 residues. The CDR3 nucleotides read TGTGCCAGCAGCTTCTGGACAGGGGTCTCCACTTATGGAAACACCATATATTTT. This translates into CASSFWTGVSTYGNTIYF.

This clonotype occurred a few times. This chain connects TRBV5-1 to TRBJ2-2, with D uncertain. CDR3 size: 16 residues. Germline assignment: CDR1 SGHRS and CDR2 YFSETQ. Trimming cost V 5 bases and J 1 base, with 15 bases left between them. For the CDR3, the DNA is TGCGCCAGCAGTCTCCAGATCGGTCTGAACACCGGGGAGCTGTTTTTT. Residues: CASSLQIGLNTGELFF.

The chain joins TRBV5-1 to TRBJ1-6; D gene uncertain. Germline V gives CDR1 SGHRS, CDR2 YFSETQ. The CDR3 totals 16 residues. Trimming cost V 0 bases and J 9 bases, with 16 bases left between them. The CDR3, as DNA: TGCGCCAGCAGCTTGGCCGACGGCACGGGAGCTTCACCCCTCCACTTT. Its protein product is CASSLADGTGASPLHF.

The sample holds a few counts of this clonotype. The chain has TRBV2 and TRBJ2-3; 9 bases are a match to TRBD2. Germline CDR1 SNHLY, CDR2 FYNNEI. The CDR3 is 15 amino acids. Unmatched junction bases numbered 12, after V lost 8 bases and J lost 6 bases. CDR3 sequence: CASGFYSGGTDTQYF. As DNA, the CDR3 is TGTGCCAGCGGGTTTTACAGCGGGGGGACGGATACGCAGTATTTT. The full variable domain, its missing parts supplied by reference TRBV2 and TRBJ2-3, is EPEVTQTPSHQVTQMGQEVILRCVPISNHLYFYWYRQILGQKVEFLVSFYNNEISEKSEIFDDQFSVERPDGSNFTLKIRSTKLEDSAMYFCASGFYSGGTDTQYFGPGTRLTVL.

With regard to this clonotype: Given a much more abundant clone one base away, this may be a read error. This chain links TRBV7-8 with TRBJ2-7, with D perhaps TRBD1 or TRBD2 (5 bases each). CDR1 and CDR2 from the germline V gene are SGHVS and FQNEAQ. The CDR3 spans 19 residues. The V and J ends lost 8 bases and 5 bases respectively, with 34 bases between them. The CDR3, as DNA: TGTGCCAGCTCTGGCGAGGGACGGAAACTAGGGTTAGGTGGAGACGAGCAGTACTTC. The encoded protein is CASSGEGRKLGLGGDEQYF.

This clonotype came up once. The rearrangement uses TRBV6-5 and TRBJ2-1; 7 bases match TRBD1. The J segment lost 3 bases and the V segment lost 6 bases, leaving 8 bases of the junction unmatched. This CDR3 is built from 15 residues. Germline V gene lookup returns CDR1 MNHEY and CDR2 SVGAGI. The CDR3 bases are TGTGCCAGCAGATTAACAGGGGCCGTCTACAATGAGCAGTTCTTC. Its protein product is CASRLTGAVYNEQFF.

The J gene is TRBJ2-3, the V gene TRBV9; D gene uncertain. CDR3 size: 15 residues. Trimming took off 0 bases at V and 2 bases at J, with 10 bases between the two ends. Per the germline V gene, CDR1 is SGDLS and CDR2 is YYNGEE. CDR3 loop: CASSVEGRSTDTQYF. DNA for the CDR3: TGTGCCAGCAGCGTAGAAGGCAGGTCCACAGATACGCAGTATTTT.

As concerns this clonotype: The germline gene is not matched at one end of the junction; a read error may be the cause. The V and J genes are TRBV6-6 and TRBJ1-5; 11 bases align to TRBD1. CDR1 is MNHNY, CDR2 SVGAGI, per germline (reference sequence). The CDR3 length is 19 residues. The CDR3 here is CASRYSKGQGVYSNQPQHF. The CDR3 DNA sequence: TGTGCCAGCAGATACTCGAAGGGACAGGGGGTATATAGCAATCAGCCCCAGCATTTT.

This chain links TRBV27 with TRBJ1-5; perhaps TRBD1 as D (5 bases). V was trimmed by 2 bases and J by 1 base, leaving 9 bases between them. This CDR3 is 15 amino acids long. CDR1 is MNHEY and CDR2 is SMNVEV in the germline V gene (reference sequence). CDR3 protein: CASSLHGGSNQPQHF. In nucleotides, the CDR3 is TGTGCCAGCAGTTTACATGGGGGAAGCAATCAGCCCCAGCATTTT.

This clonotype was seen ten or more times. The chain uses TRBV7-2 and TRBJ2-1, with no clear D. V was shortened by 2 bases and J by 10 bases, with 18 bases between the two germline ends. Germline CDR1 and CDR2: SGHTA and FQGNSA. CDR3 length: 15 amino acids. This chain's CDR3 is CASSLQALVLHEQFF. The DNA of the CDR3 is TGTGCCAGCAGCTTACAAGCCCTAGTTCTACACGAGCAGTTCTTC.

This clonotype has at least ten counts. The V and J genes are TRBV7-8 and TRBJ2-4, with 7 nucleotides matching TRBD1. V was clipped by 0 bases and J by 1 base; unmatched bases: 6. Germline loops: CDR1 SGHVS, CDR2 FQNEAQ. CDR3 size: 17 residues. In DNA, the CDR3 is TGTGCCAGCAGCTTAGCGCAGGGGGTACTGGCCAAAAACATTCAGTACTTC. Amino acid sequence: CASSLAQGVLAKNIQYF.

The V call is TRBV4-1, the J call TRBJ1-1; D remains ambiguous. This CDR3 contains 15 residues. Deletions cut 0 bases from V and 3 bases from J, with 11 bases between. Germline CDR1 and CDR2: MGHRA and YSYEKL. Here the CDR3 DNA reads TGCGCCAGCAGCCAAGAGGAATACGGCTACACTGAAGCTTTCTTT. Protein sequence: CASSQEEYGYTEAFF.

In its sample, this clonotype was seen a few times. V and J are TRBV12-3 or TRBV12-4 and TRBJ2-1, with a possible D match to TRBD2 (5 bases). V dropped 6 bases and J dropped 12 bases, with 15 bases sitting between them. This CDR3 is built from 12 residues. The chain's CDR3 is CASSPRTEVQFF. CDR3 DNA sequence: TGTGCCAGCAGCCCACGGACGGAGGTGCAGTTCTTC.

The chain is built from TRBV7-3 and TRBJ2-3; D possibly corresponds to TRBD1 (5 bases). Deletions cut 6 bases from V and 4 bases from J, with 20 bases between. The germline V gene encodes CDR1 SGHTA and CDR2 FQGTGA. There are 16 residues in the CDR3. CDR3 region: CASSLTTGIGADTQYF. Written as DNA, the CDR3 is TGTGCCAGCAGTCTCACCACAGGTATAGGGGCAGATACGCAGTATTTT.

V is TRBV12-3 or TRBV12-4 and J is TRBJ1-1; D possibly corresponds to TRBD1 (6 bases). The CDR3 has 15 amino acids. The V and J ends lost 3 bases and 0 bases respectively, with 11 bases between them. In nucleotides, the CDR3 is TGTGCCAGCAGTTTTGAGGACAGCATGAACACTGAAGCTTTCTTT. This gives the protein CASSFEDSMNTEAFF.